This is a list of T cell receptor beta chains from one sample in a study of OX40 agonist ivuxolimab in advanced cancers. TCRdb's copy holds only in-frame clones and misses some; the assay was immunoSEQ multiplex PCR. The sample yields tens of thousands of clones, over 75% seen once. Sequenced here: CD4+ or CD8+ T cells sorted from blood, sampled in a trial of the OX40 agonist ivuxolimab. The receptors shown here come from an adult with an advanced solid tumor such as melanoma, head and neck, liver or kidney cancer. CDR3s include the opening cysteine and the closing phenylalanine or tryptophan. Each record gives: J gene, V gene, D gene, clone size, CDR3 protein, CDR3 DNA. A D gene is named only where the DNA matches it firmly. Clone size is stated in some rows and not others, as once, few, many or a class when expanded.

j_call: TRBJ2-3; v_call: TRBV4-1; d_call: TRBD2; clone_size: .; cdr3_aa: CASSQDLLGGVYF; cdr3_nt: TGCGCCAGCAGCCAAGATCTCTTGGGGGGGGTCTATTTT
j_call: TRBJ1-1; v_call: TRBV7-2; d_call: .; clone_size: medium-sized; cdr3_aa: CASSLHQGTEAFF; cdr3_nt: TGTGCCAGCAGCTTACACCAGGGGACTGAAGCTTTCTTT
j_call: TRBJ1-4; v_call: TRBV5-4; d_call: TRBD1; clone_size: .; cdr3_aa: CASSDSGTGLKLFF; cdr3_nt: TGTGCCAGCAGCGATTCCGGGACAGGGTTGAAACTGTTTTTT
j_call: TRBJ1-2; v_call: TRBV7-2; d_call: .; clone_size: .; cdr3_aa: CASSSYVDNYGYTF; cdr3_nt: TGTGCCAGCAGCTCCTATGTCGATAACTATGGCTACACCTTC
j_call: TRBJ1-1; v_call: TRBV5-1; d_call: .; clone_size: .; cdr3_aa: CASSFLGTSGTEAFF; cdr3_nt: TGCGCCAGCAGCTTCTTAGGCACCTCGGGCACTGAAGCTTTCTTT
j_call: TRBJ2-6; v_call: TRBV28; d_call: .; clone_size: .; cdr3_aa: CASRQSIQGSGANVLTF; cdr3_nt: TGTGCCAGCAGGCAGTCAATCCAGGGCTCTGGGGCCAACGTCCTGACTTTC
j_call: TRBJ1-4; v_call: TRBV7-9; d_call: .; clone_size: few; cdr3_aa: CASRATNEKLFF; cdr3_nt: TGTGCCAGCAGAGCAACTAATGAAAAACTGTTTTTT
j_call: TRBJ2-6; v_call: TRBV5-1; d_call: .; clone_size: .; cdr3_aa: CASSLLSGANVLTF; cdr3_nt: TGCGCCAGCAGCTTGCTCTCTGGGGCCAACGTCCTGACTTTC
j_call: TRBJ1-5; v_call: TRBV28; d_call: TRBD1; clone_size: .; cdr3_aa: CASSLGDRGNQPQHF; cdr3_nt: TGTGCCAGCAGTCTGGGGGACAGGGGCAATCAGCCCCAGCATTTT
j_call: TRBJ1-4; v_call: TRBV19; d_call: .; clone_size: .; cdr3_aa: CASKRSVNEKLFF; cdr3_nt: TGTGCCAGTAAAAGGAGCGTTAATGAAAAACTGTTTTTT
j_call: TRBJ2-3; v_call: TRBV5-1; d_call: .; clone_size: .; cdr3_aa: CASSLRGTSTDTQYF; cdr3_nt: TGCGCCAGCAGCTTGCGAGGTACTAGCACAGATACGCAGTATTTT
j_call: TRBJ2-7; v_call: TRBV7-9; d_call: .; clone_size: .; cdr3_aa: CASSRTDAYEQYF; cdr3_nt: TGTGCCAGCAGCAGGACAGACGCCTACGAGCAGTACTTC
j_call: TRBJ1-4; v_call: TRBV2; d_call: .; clone_size: .; cdr3_aa: CASSQLIQGATNEKLFF; cdr3_nt: TGTGCCAGCAGTCAGCTGATACAGGGAGCAACTAATGAAAAACTGTTTTTT
j_call: TRBJ2-7; v_call: TRBV2; d_call: .; clone_size: .; cdr3_aa: CASILPPYEQYF; cdr3_nt: TGTGCCAGCATTCTCCCCCCCTACGAGCAGTACTTC
j_call: TRBJ2-2; v_call: TRBV18; d_call: .; clone_size: .; cdr3_aa: CASSADGNTGELFF; cdr3_nt: TGTGCCAGCTCAGCGGACGGCAACACCGGGGAGCTGTTTTTT
j_call: TRBJ2-3; v_call: TRBV5-1; d_call: TRBD2; clone_size: .; cdr3_aa: CASSSRGGPSSTDTQYF; cdr3_nt: TGCGCCAGCAGCTCTCGGGGGGGCCCTTCTAGCACAGATACGCAGTATTTT
j_call: TRBJ1-1; v_call: TRBV29-1; d_call: TRBD1; clone_size: .; cdr3_aa: CSVYGQGSTEAFF; cdr3_nt: TGCAGCGTTTACGGACAGGGGTCCACTGAAGCTTTCTTT
j_call: TRBJ1-6; v_call: TRBV27; d_call: .; clone_size: .; cdr3_aa: CASSLKGESPLHF; cdr3_nt: TGTGCCAGCAGTTTGAAGGGAGAATCACCCCTCCACTTT
j_call: TRBJ2-3; v_call: TRBV7-9; d_call: TRBD1; clone_size: .; cdr3_aa: CASSLVSGTGKYF; cdr3_nt: TGTGCCAGCAGCTTAGTTTCCGGGACAGGGAAGTATTTT
j_call: TRBJ2-5; v_call: TRBV28; d_call: .; clone_size: few; cdr3_aa: CASSHRETQYF; cdr3_nt: TGTGCCAGCAGTCACAGAGAGACCCAGTACTTC
j_call: TRBJ2-5; v_call: TRBV19; d_call: TRBD2; clone_size: once; cdr3_aa: CASSWPGREETQYF; cdr3_nt: TGTGCCAGTAGTTGGCCAGGGAGGGAAGAGACCCAGTACTTC
j_call: TRBJ2-1; v_call: TRBV18; d_call: TRBD2; clone_size: .; cdr3_aa: CASSPPGLAGGTYNEQFF; cdr3_nt: TGTGCCAGCTCACCCCCGGGACTAGCGGGGGGTACCTACAATGAGCAGTTCTTC
j_call: TRBJ1-5; v_call: TRBV6-9; d_call: TRBD1; clone_size: once; cdr3_aa: CASTNPGQGTLSNQPQHF; cdr3_nt: TGTGCCAGCACCAATCCGGGACAGGGGACTCTTAGCAATCAGCCCCAGCATTTT
j_call: TRBJ1-3; v_call: TRBV28; d_call: .; clone_size: .; cdr3_aa: CASSSLFSGNTIYF; cdr3_nt: TGTGCCAGCAGTTCCCTCTTCTCTGGAAACACCATATATTTT
j_call: TRBJ2-3; v_call: TRBV10-3; d_call: .; clone_size: .; cdr3_aa: CAISAPTPDTQYF; cdr3_nt: TGTGCCATCAGCGCACCTACCCCAGATACGCAGTATTTT
j_call: TRBJ2-5; v_call: TRBV21-1; d_call: .; clone_size: .; cdr3_aa: CASSKEGATQYF; cdr3_nt: TGTGCCAGCAGCAAAGAAGGTGCAACCCAGTACTTC
j_call: TRBJ2-1; v_call: TRBV6-6; d_call: .; clone_size: .; cdr3_aa: CASSQLANEQFF; cdr3_nt: TGTGCCAGCAGTCAACTAGCAAATGAGCAGTTCTTC
j_call: TRBJ1-3; v_call: TRBV7-2; d_call: .; clone_size: .; cdr3_aa: CASSLDMGGNTIYF; cdr3_nt: TGTGCCAGCAGCTTAGACATGGGAGGAAACACCATATATTTT
j_call: TRBJ1-2; v_call: TRBV5-1; d_call: .; clone_size: .; cdr3_aa: CASSSLDRGYTF; cdr3_nt: TGCGCCAGCAGCTCCTTAGACAGGGGCTACACCTTC
j_call: TRBJ2-5; v_call: TRBV7-9; d_call: .; clone_size: .; cdr3_aa: CASSSSRETQYF; cdr3_nt: TGTGCCAGCAGCTCTAGCAGGGAGACCCAGTACTTC